This T cell receptor (beta chain) derives from a study of CD8+ T cells in alopecia areata. RNA extraction and reverse transcription yielded cDNA as sequencing template. Profiled with immunoSEQ multiplex PCR; TCRdb holds only in-frame clones, not every one. This sample has about 200,000 clones, with approximately 53% found just once. This clone has more than one count but fewer than ten. CDR3 length: 12 amino acids. What was sequenced was CD8+ T cells sorted from blood. V gene TRBV21-1 combines with J gene TRBJ2-5; the table's D call, TRBD2, has no DNA check behind it. TRBV21-1 is deemed a pseudogene. This clonotype was sampled from a human donor in good health. CDR3 nucleotide sequence: TGTGCCAGCAGCAAAGGGGAGGAGACCCAGTACTTC. This sequence encodes CASSKGEETQYF.